The rows below give T cell receptor beta chains drawn from one sample of a study of T-cell memory formation after mild COVID-19. MiXCR was run by TCRdb on the 5' RACE reads, yielding one entry per CDR3 protein. This table has about 270,000 distinct CDR3 sequences, 15% appearing once. The sequenced material came from PBMCs or a T cell subset sorted from them (not recorded which). These receptors originate from an adult woman who had mild COVID-19 (a few samples of this study predate the infection). Cell type and time point are not known. The CDR3 runs from the conserved cysteine through the conserved F or W. D genes are given only for firm matches. The size field is filled for only some rows; it gives once, few, many or a size class.

TRBV12-3/TRBV12-4	.	TRBJ1-1	few	CASSLAEWGRWNTEAFF	TGTGCCAGCAGTTTAGCGGAGTGGGGGCGTTGGAACACTGAAGCTTTCTTT
TRBV12-3/TRBV12-4	.	TRBJ2-3	few	CASGRGTPDTQYF	TGTGCCAGCGGACGAGGGACACCAGATACGCAGTATTTT
TRBV15	.	TRBJ2-1	.	CATSRDGGVNEQFF	TGTGCCACCAGCAGAGACGGAGGAGTCAATGAGCAGTTCTTC
TRBV24-1	.	TRBJ2-7	few	CATSDFRQGSTSEQYF	TGTGCCACCAGTGATTTCAGGCAGGGGAGTACGAGCGAGCAGTACTTC
TRBV6-6	.	TRBJ1-6	few	CASQGGGSPLHF	TGTGCCAGCCAGGGTGGTGGGTCACCCCTCCACTTT
TRBV29-1	.	TRBJ1-1	.	CSVRKGNTEAFF	TGCAGCGTTCGAAAGGGGAACACTGAAGCTTTCTTT
TRBV6-5	.	TRBJ2-6	few	CASSKHISGANVLTF	TGTGCCAGCAGCAAACACATCTCTGGGGCCAACGTCCTGACTTTC
TRBV20-1	TRBD2	TRBJ2-5	.	CSARVSGRSLETQYF	TGCAGTGCTAGGGTTAGCGGGAGGTCTTTGGAGACCCAGTACTTC
TRBV6-5	TRBD1	TRBJ2-7	.	CASQLTGTYEQYF	TGTGCCAGTCAATTGACAGGGACGTACGAGCAGTACTTC
TRBV12-3/TRBV12-4	TRBD2	TRBJ2-3	.	CASSLAGFSTDTQYF	TGTGCCAGCAGTCTAGCGGGCTTTTCCACAGATACGCAGTATTTT
TRBV3-1	.	TRBJ1-6	once	CASSQEGALHF	TGTGCCAGCAGCCAAGAAGGAGCTCTCCACTTT
TRBV4-1	.	TRBJ2-5	few	CASSQVGRGEKTQYF	TGCGCCAGCAGCCAGGTTGGGCGGGGAGAAAAGACCCAGTACTTC
TRBV5-1	.	TRBJ2-5	.	CASSLGPGKQETQYF	TGCGCCAGCAGCTTGGGGCCAGGCAAACAAGAGACCCAGTACTTC
TRBV5-1	TRBD2	TRBJ2-5	.	CASSLAGVGLRAQYF	TGCGCCAGCAGCTTAGCGGGAGTGGGCCTGAGGGCCCAGTACTTC
TRBV7-9	TRBD2	TRBJ2-2	few	CASSLASGSNGTGELFF	TGTGCCAGCAGCTTAGCTAGCGGGTCGAATGGAACCGGGGAGCTGTTTTTT
TRBV6-2/TRBV6-3	TRBD1	TRBJ2-7	few	CASSYRRGRGLGNEQYF	TGTGCCAGCAGTTATCGGCGGGGCAGGGGGCTCGGGAACGAGCAGTACTTC
TRBV20-1	TRBD2	TRBJ2-3	many	CSARDLRTSGAYTQYF	TGCAGTGCTAGAGATCTTAGGACTAGCGGGGCCTATACGCAGTATTTT
TRBV11-1	TRBD1	TRBJ2-2	few	CASSSRTGGAPGELFF	TGTGCCAGCAGCTCGAGGACAGGGGGCGCCCCCGGGGAGCTGTTTTTT
TRBV18	TRBD1	TRBJ1-1	.	CASSRGVRTGNTEAFF	TGTGCCAGCTCACGGGGAGTAAGGACAGGGAACACTGAAGCTTTCTTT
TRBV11-1	.	TRBJ1-2	.	CASSLAPGLNYGYTF	TGTGCCAGCAGCTTAGCCCCGGGACTCAACTATGGCTACACCTTC
TRBV4-2	TRBD2	TRBJ2-5	many	CASSQEALAGAQGTQYF	TGTGCCAGCAGCCAAGAGGCACTAGCGGGGGCCCAAGGTACCCAGTACTTC
TRBV12-3/TRBV12-4	.	TRBJ2-5	many	CASNNLGETQYF	TGTGCCAGCAATAACCTTGGAGAGACCCAGTACTTC
TRBV29-1	.	TRBJ2-1	.	CSVARGHGFEQFF	TGCAGCGTCGCCAGGGGACACGGATTCGAGCAGTTCTTC
TRBV27	.	TRBJ2-7	many	CASSRLYTYEQYF	TGTGCCAGCAGTCGCCTTTACACCTACGAGCAGTACTTC
TRBV7-2	TRBD2	TRBJ2-3	.	CASSLVPASGSADTQYF	TGTGCCAGCAGCTTAGTTCCGGCTAGCGGGAGTGCAGATACGCAGTATTTT
TRBV6-1	TRBD1	TRBJ1-5	.	CASSEGDRGFQPQHF	TGTGCCAGCAGTGAAGGGGACAGGGGGTTTCAGCCCCAGCATTTT
TRBV12-5	TRBD1	TRBJ1-6	few	CASAIGTDPLHF	TGTGCTAGTGCCATCGGGACAGACCCCCTCCACTTT
TRBV7-7	TRBD1	TRBJ2-7	.	CASSTRDRGVQYF	TGTGCTAGCAGCACTCGGGACAGGGGAGTTCAGTACTTC
TRBV9	TRBD2	TRBJ2-5	.	CASSVIRLAGKLETQYF	TGTGCCAGCAGCGTAATCCGCCTAGCGGGAAAGTTGGAGACCCAGTACTTC
TRBV7-2	.	TRBJ2-3	few	CASSLRQTRTQYF	TGTGCCAGCAGCTTGAGACAGACAAGGACGCAGTATTTT
TRBV25-1	TRBD1	TRBJ2-2	few	CASRERRGTGELFF	TGTGCCAGCAGAGAACGCAGGGGGACCGGGGAGCTGTTTTTT
TRBV30	.	TRBJ2-1	.	CAWTPLASSYNEQFF	TGTGCCTGGACTCCGCTAGCTAGCTCCTACAATGAGCAGTTCTTC
TRBV6-5	TRBD2	TRBJ2-1	.	CASRGLAGVGSNYNEQFF	TGTGCCAGCAGGGGACTAGCGGGGGTCGGATCTAACTACAATGAGCAGTTCTTC
TRBV12-3/TRBV12-4	TRBD2	TRBJ2-4	many	CASSFGRGNKNIQYF	TGTGCCAGCAGTTTCGGGAGGGGAAACAAAAACATTCAGTACTTC
TRBV30	.	TRBJ1-1	.	CAWRAGFASGVAEAFF	TGTGCCTGGAGAGCAGGTTTTGCGTCAGGGGTTGCTGAAGCTTTCTTT
TRBV18	TRBD1	TRBJ2-1	.	CASSPPGQSPEQFF	TGTGCCAGCTCACCTCCGGGACAGTCTCCTGAGCAGTTCTTC
TRBV25-1	.	TRBJ1-2	few	CASNDPRGAYGYTF	TGTGCCAGTAACGATCCCCGGGGGGCCTATGGCTACACCTTC
TRBV12-3/TRBV12-4	TRBD1	TRBJ1-6	.	CASSRRGLWYNSPLHF	TGTGCCAGCAGTCGCAGGGGGCTTTGGTATAATTCACCCCTCCACTTT
TRBV6-6	TRBD2	TRBJ2-1	many	CASSYSTRLANNEQFF	TGTGCCAGCAGTTACTCTACGCGACTAGCGAACAATGAGCAGTTCTTC
TRBV12-3/TRBV12-4	.	TRBJ2-7	.	CASSFAMEQYF	TGTGCCAGCAGTTTCGCTATGGAGCAGTACTTC
TRBV6-1	.	TRBJ2-7	.	CASSILEGAGTVQYF	TGTGCCAGCAGTATACTGGAGGGGGCAGGCACGGTGCAGTACTTC
TRBV14	.	TRBJ2-1	few	CASSQDWWEQFF	TGTGCCAGCAGCCAAGATTGGTGGGAGCAGTTCTTC
TRBV5-1	.	TRBJ1-4	.	CASSASHGRNEKLFF	TGCGCCAGCAGCGCATCTCACGGACGAAATGAAAAACTGTTTTTT
TRBV29-1	.	TRBJ2-3	.	CSVGASTDTQYF	TGCAGCGTGGGAGCGAGCACAGATACGCAGTATTTT
TRBV5-1	TRBD2	TRBJ2-1	.	CASSFQSGRNYEQFF	TGCGCCAGCAGCTTCCAAAGCGGGAGGAACTATGAGCAGTTCTTC
TRBV3-1	TRBD1	TRBJ1-4	few	CASSQGGQLNEKLFF	TGTGCCAGCAGCCAGGGGGGACAGCTTAATGAAAAACTGTTTTTT
TRBV5-6	TRBD1	TRBJ1-5	few	CASSLKTGNSNQPQHF	TGTGCCAGCAGCTTGAAGACAGGGAATAGCAATCAGCCCCAGCATTTT
TRBV7-9	TRBD1	TRBJ2-7	few	CASRSWDRGQVSEQYF	TGTGCCAGCAGATCCTGGGACAGGGGGCAAGTTTCCGAGCAGTACTTC
TRBV10-3	TRBD1	TRBJ2-7	.	CAIRETGGGQYF	TGTGCCATCAGGGAGACAGGGGGAGGGCAGTACTTC
TRBV6-5	TRBD1	TRBJ2-5	many	CASSTGQGGEETQYF	TGTGCCAGCAGTACGGGACAGGGAGGGGAGGAGACCCAGTACTTC
TRBV14	.	TRBJ1-1	few	CASSQRHRDGNEAFF	TGTGCCAGCAGCCAAAGACACAGGGACGGTAACGAAGCTTTCTTT
TRBV24-1	.	TRBJ1-2	.	CATSDSGRSSLGYTF	TGTGCCACCAGTGATTCCGGACGGTCCTCTCTCGGCTACACCTTC
TRBV12-3/TRBV12-4	TRBD2	TRBJ2-4	many	CASTGAGARQYF	TGTGCCAGCACCGGGGCGGGAGCCCGGCAGTACTTC
TRBV27	.	TRBJ1-3	.	CASSLARTGNTIYF	TGTGCCAGCAGTTTGGCACGGACTGGAAACACCATATATTTT
TRBV6-6	.	TRBJ1-1	many	CASSYSPGAYNTEAFF	TGTGCCAGCAGTTACTCTCCCGGGGCCTATAACACTGAAGCTTTCTTT
TRBV6-2/TRBV6-3	TRBD2	TRBJ2-1	few	CASRDGLAGYNEQFF	TGTGCCAGCAGGGACGGACTAGCGGGTTACAATGAGCAGTTCTTC
TRBV10-3	TRBD1	TRBJ1-3	.	CAISESDRGGNTIYF	TGTGCCATCAGTGAGTCGGACAGGGGTGGAAACACCATATATTTT
TRBV5-1	.	TRBJ1-1	few	CASSLLGSDMNTEAFF	TGCGCCAGCAGCTTGCTGGGAAGCGACATGAACACTGAAGCTTTCTTT
TRBV5-1	TRBD2	TRBJ2-3	few	CASSPGLTSGIADTQYF	TGCGCCAGCAGCCCCGGACTGACTAGCGGGATAGCAGATACGCAGTATTTT
TRBV5-1	.	TRBJ1-1	.	CASSSRGSSFEGEAFF	TGCGCCAGCAGCTCGAGGGGCAGCTCCTTTGAAGGGGAAGCTTTCTTT